This T cell receptor (beta chain) was identified in a study of blood T cell repertoires in COVID-19. As for the study in general: Both acute and convalescent COVID-19 samples were obtained from the United States, Italy and Spain. PBMCs, B-cell-depleted T cells, or T cells provided the cDNA or gDNA that made up the material.

This CDR3 has 13 residues. Losses at the gene ends were 1 base for V and 7 bases for J; bases not matched to a gene: 1. Per the authors' pipeline: Amplified reference gene primers provided the basis for estimating nucleated cell counts. TCRdb's table, derived via immunoSEQ multiplex PCR, lists solely in-frame clones and lacks some. V and J calls and clone size are as listed in that table; D and trimming were resolved from the DNA. The sample lists fewer than 300,000 clones, roughly nine tenths seen once, with 2.2% in the top ten. The sequence was collected from a woman between 25 and 40 years old with COVID-19, enrolled during active disease. The V call is TRBV12-3 or TRBV12-4, the J call TRBJ1-1, with 9 bases lining up with TRBD1. The sequencing sample was made of peripheral blood. Here the CDR3 DNA reads TGTGCCAGCAGTTTAGGGACAGGGGTTGAAGCTTTCTTT. This gives the protein CASSLGTGVEAFF.